These T cell receptor beta chains were read from a single sample in a study of OX40 agonist ivuxolimab in advanced cancers. Sequencing used immunoSEQ multiplex PCR; TCRdb keeps in-frame clones, though not all of them. The sample includes about 69,000 clones, 90% to 95% of them seen just once. This sample comprised CD4+ or CD8+ T cells sorted from blood, obtained in a trial of the OX40 agonist ivuxolimab. The receptors here all came from an adult with an advanced solid tumor such as melanoma, head and neck, liver or kidney cancer. Each CDR3 is given with its conserved first and last residue. D genes are given only for firm matches. Size values are once, few and many counts, or a class for expanded clones, and some rows have none.

clone size: -; V gene: TRBV30; J gene: TRBJ1-6; D gene: -; CDR3 DNA: TGTGCCTGGAGTGTAGGACAGATTAATTCACCCCTCCACTTT; CDR3 protein: CAWSVGQINSPLHF
clone size: -; V gene: TRBV5-1; J gene: TRBJ2-7; D gene: TRBD2; CDR3 DNA: TGCGCCAGCAGTTCGTTCGGGGGGTTCGAGCAGTACTTC; CDR3 protein: CASSSFGGFEQYF
clone size: -; V gene: TRBV28; J gene: TRBJ1-4; D gene: TRBD1; CDR3 DNA: TGTGCCAGCAGTCCTAACGACAGGGGTAATGAAAAACTGTTTTTT; CDR3 protein: CASSPNDRGNEKLFF
clone size: -; V gene: TRBV15; J gene: TRBJ2-7; D gene: -; CDR3 DNA: TGTGCCACCAGCAGAGATCCAGGTTACGAGCAGTACTTC; CDR3 protein: CATSRDPGYEQYF
clone size: -; V gene: TRBV12-5; J gene: TRBJ2-7; D gene: TRBD2; CDR3 DNA: TGTGCTAGCCAGCTGGGGGGGTTCTTCTACGAGCAGTACTTC; CDR3 protein: CASQLGGFFYEQYF
clone size: -; V gene: TRBV19; J gene: TRBJ1-1; D gene: TRBD1; CDR3 DNA: TGTGCCAGTAGTATGAGGACGGGACAGAAGAACACTGAAGCTTTCTTT; CDR3 protein: CASSMRTGQKNTEAFF
clone size: -; V gene: TRBV6-1; J gene: TRBJ1-1; D gene: -; CDR3 DNA: TGTGCCAGCAACGGACTCTCCGGCGGCACTGAAGCTTTCTTT; CDR3 protein: CASNGLSGGTEAFF
clone size: -; V gene: TRBV18; J gene: TRBJ1-5; D gene: TRBD1; CDR3 DNA: TGTGCCAGCTCGGGACAGGGGGCGGGGAATCAGCCCCAGCATTTT; CDR3 protein: CASSGQGAGNQPQHF
clone size: -; V gene: TRBV6-1; J gene: TRBJ1-2; D gene: -; CDR3 DNA: TGTGCCAGCAGTGAAGCGCTTCTCGGGAATAACTATGGCTACACCTTC; CDR3 protein: CASSEALLGNNYGYTF
clone size: -; V gene: TRBV19; J gene: TRBJ1-2; D gene: -; CDR3 DNA: TGTGCCAGTAGTATAGATCCTCGGGGTCATGGCTACACCTTC; CDR3 protein: CASSIDPRGHGYTF
clone size: -; V gene: TRBV19; J gene: TRBJ1-5; D gene: TRBD1; CDR3 DNA: TGTGCCAGTAGTGGGTTGGACAGGGGGCTTCAGCCCCAGCATTTT; CDR3 protein: CASSGLDRGLQPQHF
clone size: -; V gene: TRBV6-1; J gene: TRBJ2-2; D gene: TRBD1; CDR3 DNA: TGTGCCAGCACACCCCGGGACAGGGCGACCGGGGAGCTGTTTTTT; CDR3 protein: CASTPRDRATGELFF
clone size: -; V gene: TRBV5-4; J gene: TRBJ2-5; D gene: -; CDR3 DNA: TGTGCCAGCAGGTTGAGGGGTGAGACCCAGTACTTC; CDR3 protein: CASRLRGETQYF
clone size: once; V gene: TRBV27; J gene: TRBJ2-1; D gene: -; CDR3 DNA: TGTGCCAGCATGAGGAGCCTTAGCTCCTACAATGAGCAGTTCTTC; CDR3 protein: CASMRSLSSYNEQFF
clone size: -; V gene: TRBV7-2; J gene: TRBJ1-1; D gene: -; CDR3 DNA: TGTGCCAGCACCCTTTATGGGGGCCAGGGGTACACTGAAGCTTTCTTT; CDR3 protein: CASTLYGGQGYTEAFF
clone size: -; V gene: TRBV6-1; J gene: TRBJ2-2; D gene: TRBD1; CDR3 DNA: TGTGCCAGCTGGGACAGGGTTAACACCGGGGAGCTGTTTTTT; CDR3 protein: CASWDRVNTGELFF
clone size: -; V gene: TRBV28; J gene: TRBJ2-7; D gene: TRBD2; CDR3 DNA: TGTGCCAGCAGTTCTCCAGCGGGGGGCGTTTACGAGCAGTACTTC; CDR3 protein: CASSSPAGGVYEQYF
clone size: -; V gene: TRBV7-3; J gene: TRBJ2-1; D gene: TRBD2; CDR3 DNA: TGTGCCAGCAGCCCCCGTGGTAGCGGGAGCTCAGCTGAGCAGTTCTTC; CDR3 protein: CASSPRGSGSSAEQFF
clone size: -; V gene: TRBV7-8; J gene: TRBJ1-4; D gene: TRBD1; CDR3 DNA: TGTGCCAGCAGCATAAGCAGGGGGCGCATGACTAATGAAAAACTGTTTTTT; CDR3 protein: CASSISRGRMTNEKLFF
clone size: -; V gene: TRBV6-6; J gene: TRBJ1-6; D gene: -; CDR3 DNA: TGTGCCAGCAGTTACTCTGCAGGGGATAATTCACCCCTCCACTTT; CDR3 protein: CASSYSAGDNSPLHF
clone size: -; V gene: TRBV19; J gene: TRBJ2-1; D gene: TRBD1; CDR3 DNA: TGTGCCAGTAGTAACAGACAGGGGATCTCCAATGAGCAGTTCTTC; CDR3 protein: CASSNRQGISNEQFF
clone size: -; V gene: TRBV5-1; J gene: TRBJ2-6; D gene: TRBD2; CDR3 DNA: TGCGCCAGCAGCTTTGGACTAGCGGGAGTTACCTCTGGGGCCAACGTCCTGACTTTC; CDR3 protein: CASSFGLAGVTSGANVLTF